This T cell receptor (beta chain) stems from a study of shared clonotypes between healthy human individuals. Study background: Per donor, CD8 memory used one plate, CD8 naive used two, CD4 memory used three and CD4 naive used three.

CDR1 and CDR2 from the germline V gene are MNHEY and SVGAGI. There are 15 residues in the CDR3. V dropped 6 bases and J dropped 3; count of bases not matched to a gene: 6. Assay used: immunoSEQ multiplex PCR; TCRdb lists only in-frame clones, some missing. The sample records approximately 620,000 clones, 95% to 98% being singletons. The donors, all of them Caucasian adults, lived in Nashville, Tennessee. The clonotype was recovered from a woman aged 30 to 39 in good health. J is TRBJ1-5 and V is TRBV6-5; 9 bases map to TRBD1. The sample comprised naive CD4+ T cells sorted from blood. The subset denotes: CD45RA+ positively selected. The CDR3 region is CASRTGQGSNQPQHF. CDR3 DNA: TGTGCCAGCAGAACGGGACAGGGATCCAATCAGCCCCAGCATTTT.